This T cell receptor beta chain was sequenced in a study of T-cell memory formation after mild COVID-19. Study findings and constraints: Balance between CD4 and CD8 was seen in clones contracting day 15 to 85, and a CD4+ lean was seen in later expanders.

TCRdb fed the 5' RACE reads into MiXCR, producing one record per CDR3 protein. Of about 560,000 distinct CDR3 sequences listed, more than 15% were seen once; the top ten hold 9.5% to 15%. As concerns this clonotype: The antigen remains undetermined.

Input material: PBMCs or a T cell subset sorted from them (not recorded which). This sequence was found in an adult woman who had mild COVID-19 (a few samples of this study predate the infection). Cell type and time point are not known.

The CDR3 protein is CASSGDNTYEQYF. The CDR3 nucleotides are TGTGCCAGCAGCGGTGACAATACCTACGAGCAGTACTTC. The chain has TRBV7-9 and TRBJ2-7, with D unclear. The CDR3 spans 13 residues. V was clipped by 5 bases and J by 2 bases, with 10 bases between them. Germline CDR1 and CDR2: SEHNR and FQNEAQ (reference sequence).